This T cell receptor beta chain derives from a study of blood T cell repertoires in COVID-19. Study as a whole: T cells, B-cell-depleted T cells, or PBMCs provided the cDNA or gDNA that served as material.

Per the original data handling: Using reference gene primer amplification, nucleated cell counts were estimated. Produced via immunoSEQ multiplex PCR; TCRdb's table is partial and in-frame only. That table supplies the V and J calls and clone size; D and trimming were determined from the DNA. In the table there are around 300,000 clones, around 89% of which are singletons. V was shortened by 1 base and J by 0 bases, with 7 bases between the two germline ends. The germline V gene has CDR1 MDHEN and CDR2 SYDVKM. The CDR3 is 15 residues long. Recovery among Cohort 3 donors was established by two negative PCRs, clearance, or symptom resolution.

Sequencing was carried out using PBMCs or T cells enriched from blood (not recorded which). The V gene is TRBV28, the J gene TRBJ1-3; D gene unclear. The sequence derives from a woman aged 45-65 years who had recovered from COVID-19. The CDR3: CASSLLQISGNTIYF. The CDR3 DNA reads TGTGCCAGCAGTTTATTACAGATCTCTGGAAACACCATATATTTT.